The 21 T cell receptor beta chains presented below share a single source sample, sequenced in a study of CD8 T cells in Susac syndrome. Reverse transcription of roughly 0.45 to 1 ug RNA used random hexamers. In TCRdb, the immunoSEQ multiplex PCR reads were re-called with MiXCR into one record per CDR3 protein. The sample has roughly 110,000 distinct CDR3 sequences, roughly 95% seen once; the top ten hold over 0.4%. Sequencing used CD8+ T cells from PBMCs. The receptor set was obtained from a human donor with Susac syndrome.

The CDR3 sequence is CASSLGFSYEQYF. The CDR3 DNA reads TGTGCCAGCAGCCTAGGGTTTTCCTACGAGCAGTACTTC. V usage is TRBV7-8 and J usage is TRBJ2-7; D ambiguous. The CDR3 contains 13 residues. The V end was cut by 5 bases, the J end by 1 base, with 9 bases between. Germline V lookup: CDR1 SGHVS, CDR2 FQNEAQ.

CDR3 nucleotides: TGCAGTGCTCGATCGGGACAGGTCGAGCAGTACTTC. Amino acids: CSARSGQVEQYF. J is TRBJ2-7 and V is TRBV20-1, with 8 bases identical to TRBD1. CDR3 length: 12 residues. The germline CDR1 and CDR2 sequences are DFQATT and SNEGSKA (reference sequence). J lost 6 bases, V lost 5 bases, and 6 bases had no gene match.

The J gene is TRBJ1-1, the V gene TRBV4-1; no clear D gene. Trimming left V 2 bases short and J 8 bases short, with 9 bases between. Germline assignment: CDR1 MGHRA and CDR2 YSYEKL. The CDR3 is 12 residues long. This chain's CDR3 is CASSQSVGEAFF. The CDR3 DNA follows: TGCGCCAGCAGCCAAAGTGTCGGGGAAGCTTTCTTT.

The chain links TRBV12-3 or TRBV12-4 to TRBJ2-3; 10 positions agree with TRBD2. This CDR3 contains 14 residues. The V and J ends lost 5 bases and 5 bases, in that order; junction bases with no gene match: 4. The CDR3 DNA follows: TGTGCCAGCAGTACTAGCGGGGCTATAGATACGCAGTATTTT. Protein product: CASSTSGAIDTQYF.

The rearrangement links TRBV13 to TRBJ2-5; 7 positions agree with TRBD1. The DNA end favors TRBJ2-7, so the J call may be wrong. CDR3 size: 12 residues. CDR1 and CDR2 from the germline V gene are PRHDT and FYEKMQ (reference sequence). CDR3 region: CASSKGQSEQYF. CDR3 DNA sequence: TGTGCCAGCAGCAAGGGACAGTCCGAGCAGTACTTC.

The CDR3 reads CASSPNRTGGDRGHF. The CDR3 region has the DNA TGTGCCAGCAGCCCCAACAGGACAGGGGGCGATAGGGGTCATTTT. V usage is TRBV3-1 and J usage is TRBJ1-5; 11 bases map to TRBD1. Trimming removed 4 bases from V and 16 bases from J; junction bases left unmatched: 15. The V gene's germline CDR1 is LGHDT and CDR2 YNNKEL (reference sequence). This CDR3 is 15 amino acids long.

The chain couples TRBV7-2 to TRBJ2-3, with TRBD2 matching 7 bases. The CDR3 contains 16 residues. Germline assignment: CDR1 SGHTA and CDR2 FQGNSA. The J segment lost 10 bases and the V segment lost 5 bases, leaving 18 bases of the junction unmatched. CDR3 coding DNA: TGTGCCAGCAGCCGAGGGACTAACCCCCCACAGTCGTCGCAGTATTTT. This encodes CASSRGTNPPQSSQYF.

The rearrangement joins TRBV7-9 to TRBJ1-1; D uncertain. Trimming stripped 10 bases from V and 6 bases from J, with 18 bases between. The CDR3 is 13 amino acids. From germline, CDR1 is SEHNR and CDR2 FQNEAQ (reference sequence). For the CDR3, the DNA is TGTGCCACCCAACCCACCTATCGTCCTGAAGCTTTCTTT. Translation: CATQPTYRPEAFF.

The rearrangement uses TRBV9 and TRBJ2-1, with 14 bases aligning to TRBD2. Germline CDR1 is SGDLS and CDR2 is YYNGEE. The CDR3 spans 18 residues. V trimming: 3 bases; J trimming: 0 bases; junction bases outside the gene matches: 5. The chain's CDR3 is CASSGGLAGVSSYNEQFF. The CDR3 region has the DNA TGTGCCAGCAGCGGGGGACTAGCGGGGGTAAGCTCCTACAATGAGCAGTTCTTC.

In its sample, this clonotype was seen once. The V and J genes are TRBV9 and TRBJ1-1; a possible D gene is TRBD1 (5 bases). CDR3 length equals 12 residues. CDR1 and CDR2 (germline): SGDLS, YYNGEE. Trimming removed 3 bases from V and 6 bases from J, with 9 bases in between. The CDR3 region is CASSGAGAEAFF. DNA of the CDR3: TGTGCCAGCAGCGGCGCGGGGGCTGAAGCTTTCTTT. The whole variable domain, remainder taken from reference TRBV9 and TRBJ1-1, is DSGVTQTPKHLITATGQRVTLRCSPRSGDLSVYWYQQSLDQGLQFLIQYYNGEERAKGNILERFSAQQFPDLHSELNLSSLELGDSALYFCASSGAGAEAFFGQGTRLTVV.

The rearrangement links TRBV2 to TRBJ2-1, with 10 positions matching TRBD2. Germline CDR1 is SNHLY and CDR2 is FYNNEI. This CDR3 comprises 15 residues. J gave up 7 bases and V 4 bases, and 7 bases lay outside the gene matches. The CDR3 DNA reads as TGTGCCAGCAGTGTGGGTAGCGGGGGGTCGAATGAGCAGTTCTTC. Protein product: CASSVGSGGSNEQFF.

The chain couples TRBV9 to TRBJ1-5, with D hard to call. This CDR3 contains 15 residues. CDR1 is SGDLS and CDR2 is YYNGEE in the germline V gene. V lost 4 bases to trimming and J lost 2 bases, with 13 bases between them. The CDR3 loop reads CASSPDGRGNQPQHF. DNA for the CDR3: TGTGCCAGCAGCCCAGACGGGAGGGGCAATCAGCCCCAGCATTTT.

The rearrangement uses TRBV7-9 and TRBJ2-1, with TRBD1 matching 12 bases. This CDR3 region has 15 residues. The V gene end was trimmed by 4 bases and the J gene end by 8 bases; junction bases not matched to a gene: 6. Germline V lookup: CDR1 SEHNR, CDR2 FQNEAQ (reference sequence). The CDR3 loop is CASSSRDRGQDEQFF. The CDR3 nucleotides are TGTGCCAGCAGCTCCCGGGACAGGGGGCAAGATGAGCAGTTCTTC.

This clonotype occurred once. The CDR3 region is CASSSYRQGVQNSPLHF. The CDR3 region has the DNA TGTGCCAGCAGTTCTTATCGACAGGGGGTTCAGAATTCACCCCTCCACTTT. The V and J genes are TRBV6-5 and TRBJ1-6, with 9 bases aligning to TRBD1. The CDR3 sequence is 17 residues long. J was trimmed by 7 bases and V by 4 bases; bases with no gene match: 11. Germline values: CDR1 MNHEY, CDR2 SVGAGI.

The gene calls are TRBV15 and TRBJ2-4; D is possibly TRBD1 (6 bases). The germline CDR1 and CDR2 sequences are LNHNV and YYDKDF (reference sequence). Deletions cut 10 bases from V and 2 bases from J, with 18 bases between. The CDR3 has 15 residues. The DNA of the CDR3 is TGTGCCAGCCCAGGGGATAAGAGGACCAAAAACATTCAGTACTTC. As protein: CASPGDKRTKNIQYF.

The V gene is TRBV12-3 or TRBV12-4, the J gene TRBJ2-1, with 7 bases matching TRBD1. CDR3 length equals 14 residues. Trimming removed 10 bases from V and 0 bases from J; junction bases left unmatched: 6. This CDR3 reads CATSRDSSYNEQFF. CDR3 sequence (DNA): TGTGCCACCTCCCGGGACAGCTCCTACAATGAGCAGTTCTTC.

This rearrangement joins TRBV20-1 to TRBJ2-1; D is unclear. Germline V gives CDR1 DFQATT, CDR2 SNEGSKA (reference sequence). The V and J ends lost 0 bases and 0 bases respectively, with 9 bases between them. The CDR3 spans 15 residues. The CDR3 spells CSARDEAISYNEQFF. The CDR3 region has the DNA TGCAGTGCTAGAGATGAGGCTATCTCCTACAATGAGCAGTTCTTC.

This chain joins TRBV20-1 and TRBJ2-6; no reliable D call. The length of the CDR3 is 15 residues. The ends were cut back, 1 base at V and 0 bases at J, with 7 bases in the middle. From germline, CDR1 is DFQATT and CDR2 SNEGSKA (reference sequence). CDR3 loop: CSARALGSGANVLTF. CDR3 nucleotides: TGCAGTGCTAGAGCCCTTGGCTCTGGGGCCAACGTCCTGACTTTC.

The chain links TRBV29-1 to TRBJ2-7; D perhaps matches TRBD2 (6 bases). Trimming removed 4 bases from V and 2 bases from J, with 12 bases in between. CDR3 size: 13 residues. Germline loops: CDR1 SQVTM, CDR2 ANQGSEA. The CDR3: CSVGGGNPYEQYF. CDR3 in DNA: TGCAGCGTTGGAGGCGGGAACCCCTACGAGCAGTACTTC.

V is TRBV14 and J is TRBJ2-3, with 8 bases fitting TRBD1. The CDR3 spans 16 residues. The germline gives CDR1 SGHDN, CDR2 FVKESK. Trimming at V came to 5 bases and at J to 1 base, leaving 8 bases not matched to a gene. CDR3 sequence (DNA): TGTGCCAGCAGCTACAGGGGGATGGCGGGCACAGATACGCAGTATTTT. Its protein product is CASSYRGMAGTDTQYF.

This clonotype appeared a few times. This chain uses TRBV29-1 with TRBJ2-2; D call uncertain. V lost 4 bases to trimming and J lost 5 bases, with 2 bases between them. There are 10 residues in the CDR3. Germline V gene data show CDR1 as SQVTM and CDR2 as ANQGSEA. CDR3 protein: CSVGTGELFF. The CDR3 DNA follows: TGCAGCGTTGGAACCGGGGAGCTGTTTTTT.